This T cell receptor beta chain was sequenced in a study of T cells after yellow fever vaccination. TCRdb analysed the 5' RACE reads with MiXCR anew, one entry per CDR3 protein. The sample records about 320,000 distinct CDR3 sequences, roughly 6.8% being singletons. Sequences were derived from PBMCs, sampled about 49 days after the first yellow fever vaccination. The source of this sequence is a man younger than 30 who received the YFV17D yellow fever vaccine.

CDR3 amino acids: CASNPTGYPGDEQFF. CDR3 coding DNA: TGTGCCAGCAATCCTACGGGGTACCCGGGGGATGAGCAGTTCTTC. The rearrangement joins TRBV28 to TRBJ2-1; TRBD2 is a possible D gene (6 bases). Trimming took 7 bases from V and 8 from J, leaving 21 bases between them. CDR1 is MDHEN, CDR2 SYDVKM, per germline. This CDR3 has 15 amino acids.